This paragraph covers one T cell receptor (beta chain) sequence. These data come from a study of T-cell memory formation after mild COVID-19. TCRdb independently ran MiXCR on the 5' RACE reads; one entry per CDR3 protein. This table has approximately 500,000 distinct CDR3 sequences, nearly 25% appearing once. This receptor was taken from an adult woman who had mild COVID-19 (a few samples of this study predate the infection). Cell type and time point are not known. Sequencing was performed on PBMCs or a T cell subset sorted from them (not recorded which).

CDR3 DNA sequence: TGTGCCAGCTCACCCCCGGGCGCTTACCCCACTGATACGCAGTATTTT. Translated: CASSPPGAYPTDTQYF. The chain uses TRBV18 and TRBJ2-3; D uncertain. This CDR3 region has 16 residues. Germline loops: CDR1 KGHSH, CDR2 LQKENI. V was shortened by 3 bases and J by 6 bases, with 19 bases between the two germline ends.